These 23 T cell receptor beta chains share one sample of origin, sequenced in a study of T cell responses to AZD1222 COVID-19 vaccine. TCRdb's copy holds only in-frame clones and misses some; the assay was immunoSEQ multiplex PCR. In the table there are around 100,000 clones, roughly nine tenths of which are singletons. The sample here was peripheral blood, taken on day 0 of AZD1222 vaccination. All receptors derive from an adult in good health.

J is TRBJ2-7 and V is TRBV30; TRBD2 matches 11 bases. With 0 bases clipped from V and 6 bases from J, the junction kept 16 bases outside the gene matches. Germline V gene lookup returns CDR1 GTSNPN and CDR2 SVGIG (reference sequence). The CDR3 spans 18 residues. The CDR3 coding sequence is TGTGCCTGGAGTGTATTTCGGTCTAGCGGGAGGTCTGCTTCCGAGCAGTACTTC. Translated: CAWSVFRSSGRSASEQYF.

This clone was counted a few times. The rearrangement uses TRBV30 and TRBJ1-3, with no clear D. Germline CDR1 GTSNPN, CDR2 SVGIG (reference sequence). The CDR3 is 13 residues long. V lost 4 bases, J lost 0 bases, and 7 bases lay in between. The CDR3 coding sequence is TGTGCCTGGAAGTCAGACTCTGGAAACACCATATATTTT. Its protein product is CAWKSDSGNTIYF.

The chain joins TRBV27 to TRBJ1-1; 7 positions agree with TRBD1. This CDR3 has 17 amino acids. V was pared by 6 bases and J by 0 bases, with 13 bases of the junction left unmatched. CDR1 is MNHEY, CDR2 SMNVEV, per germline (reference sequence). The CDR3 DNA is TGTGCCAGCAGACGACGGGACAGTTGGGATTTGAACACTGAAGCTTTCTTT. Its translation: CASRRRDSWDLNTEAFF.

The chain employs TRBV5-1 and TRBJ2-7, with TRBD2 matching over 11 bases. The junction had 7 bases not matched to a gene; V was cut back by 5 bases and J by 3 bases. The length of the CDR3 is 15 residues. Germline values: CDR1 SGHRS, CDR2 YFSETQ. DNA for the CDR3: TGCGCCAGCAGTCTTACTAGCGGGAGAAGCTACGAGCAGTACTTC. Protein sequence: CASSLTSGRSYEQYF. The whole variable domain, remainder taken from reference TRBV5-1 and TRBJ2-7, is KAGVTQTPRYLIKTRGQQVTLSCSPISGHRSVSWYQQTPGQGLQFLFEYFSETQRNKGNFPGRFSGRQFSNSRSEMNVSTLELGDSALYLCASSLTSGRSYEQYFGPGTRLTVT.

The V and J genes are TRBV5-1 and TRBJ1-1; TRBD1 is a possible D gene (6 bases). Trimming cost V 5 bases and J 0 bases, with 14 bases left between them. The CDR3 has 15 amino acids. Germline CDR1 is SGHRS and CDR2 is YFSETQ. CDR3 DNA: TGCGCCAGCAGGACCGGGGGGGCTGTGAACACTGAAGCTTTCTTT. Protein: CASRTGGAVNTEAFF.

This chain uses TRBV6-4 with TRBJ2-1, with D hard to call. Germline V lookup: CDR1 MRHNA, CDR2 SNTAGT. V lost 4 bases to trimming and J lost 1 base, with 14 bases between them. The CDR3 spans 16 residues. The CDR3 coding sequence is TGTGCCAGCAGTGCATTAGGACCAGCGTCCTACAATGAGCAGTTCTTC. It specifies CASSALGPASYNEQFF.

The genes are TRBV3-1 (or the pseudogene TRBV3-2) and TRBJ2-5; D is undetermined. The CDR3 covers 14 residues. Deletions cut 3 bases from V and 1 base from J, with 9 bases between. Germline V gives CDR1 LGHDT, CDR2 YNNKEL (reference sequence). The CDR3 DNA reads as TGTGCCAGCAGCCAGGGTGCCACCCAAGAGACCCAGTACTTC. Protein product: CASSQGATQETQYF.

The gene calls are TRBV10-2 and TRBJ1-1, with 9 positions matching TRBD1. V was pared by 6 bases and J by 5 bases, with 7 bases of the junction left unmatched. Germline V gene data show CDR1 as WSHSY and CDR2 as SAAADI. This CDR3 is built from 14 residues. In DNA form, the CDR3 reads TGCGCCAGCAGAGGACAGGGGCGCGGGACTGAAGCTTTCTTT. Translation gives CASRGQGRGTEAFF.

The J gene is TRBJ1-1, the V gene TRBV6-5; no clear D. This CDR3 comprises 13 residues. Germline-derived CDR1 and CDR2 are MNHEY and SVGAGI. The V gene lost 5 bases and the J gene lost 0 bases, with 7 bases spanning the gap. The CDR3 coding sequence is TGTGCCAGCAGTCCGGGATTGAACACTGAAGCTTTCTTT. It translates to CASSPGLNTEAFF.

This clone was recorded a few times. V usage is TRBV19 and J usage is TRBJ2-1; TRBD2 agrees at 8 bases. J was trimmed by 1 base and V by 5 bases; bases with no gene match: 10. From germline, CDR1 is LNHDA and CDR2 SQIVND (reference sequence). The CDR3 has 17 amino acids. This CDR3 is CASSALATGGSYNEQFF. In DNA form, the CDR3 reads TGTGCCAGTAGTGCACTAGCCACGGGAGGGTCCTACAATGAGCAGTTCTTC. Complete variable domain (other parts from reference TRBV19 and TRBJ2-1): DGGITQSPKYLFRKEGQNVTLSCEQNLNHDAMYWYRQDPGQGLRLIYYSQIVNDFQKGDIAEGYSVSREKKESFPLTVTSAQKNPTAFYLCASSALATGGSYNEQFFGPGTRLTVL.

V usage is TRBV5-1 and J usage is TRBJ2-3; 8 bases map to TRBD1. The CDR3 consists of 15 residues. The germline V gene has CDR1 SGHRS and CDR2 YFSETQ. Trimming at V came to 4 bases and at J to 7 bases, leaving 11 bases not matched to a gene. In nucleotides, the CDR3 is TGCGCCAGCAGCCTGGAGCCGGGACAGGCCTATACGCAGTATTTT. Translated: CASSLEPGQAYTQYF.

The chain combines TRBV27 with TRBJ1-6; D is unresolved. The CDR3 is 17 residues long. The V and J ends lost 1 base and 7 bases respectively, with 17 bases between them. The germline V gene encodes CDR1 MNHEY and CDR2 SMNVEV (reference sequence). DNA for the CDR3: TGTGCCAGCAGTTTATTAGACACCGTGACGAGCAATTCACCCCTCCACTTT. It specifies CASSLLDTVTSNSPLHF.

The chain combines TRBV4-2 with TRBJ1-2; D not certain. CDR3 length: 22 amino acids. Germline CDR1 and CDR2: LGHNA and YNFKEQ. The V gene lost 2 bases and the J gene lost 3 bases, with 34 bases spanning the gap. CDR3: CASSQTTLRRLGSPDPDYGYTF. DNA for the CDR3: TGTGCCAGCAGCCAAACAACCTTACGCCGATTGGGTTCCCCCGATCCCGACTATGGCTACACCTTC.

V gene TRBV6-5 combines with J gene TRBJ1-1; no firm D call. V was trimmed by 2 bases and J by 1 base, leaving 8 bases between them. The germline gives CDR1 MNHEY, CDR2 SVGAGI. This CDR3 contains 14 residues. This CDR3 reads CASSYSLRNTEAFF. The CDR3 DNA follows: TGTGCCAGCAGTTACAGTCTAAGGAACACTGAAGCTTTCTTT.

The gene calls are TRBV7-2 and TRBJ2-1, with D maybe TRBD1 (5 bases). V shed 4 bases and J shed 6 bases, with 7 bases lying between them. The CDR3 extends over 12 amino acids. Germline V lookup: CDR1 SGHTA, CDR2 FQGNSA. The CDR3 protein is CASSSQVNEQFF. The CDR3 nucleotides read TGTGCCAGCAGCTCACAGGTCAATGAGCAGTTCTTC.

This chain joins TRBV15 and TRBJ1-5; maybe TRBD1 (6 bases). The germline gives CDR1 LNHNV, CDR2 YYDKDF (reference sequence). The V end lost 0 bases, the J end lost 8 bases, and 14 bases lay between the germline ends. The CDR3 consists of 15 residues. The CDR3 nucleotides read TGTGCCACCAGCAGAGATCGACAGGTCGAAGAGCCCCAGCATTTT. The encoded protein is CATSRDRQVEEPQHF.

This clone was recorded only once. The chain is built from TRBV29-1 and TRBJ2-1; 8 nucleotides align to TRBD2. J gave up 0 bases and V 7 bases, and 8 bases lay outside the gene matches. This CDR3 has 15 amino acids. CDR1 and CDR2 from the germline V gene are SQVTM and ANQGSEA. CDR3 amino acids: CSGTSGSSSYNEQFF. As DNA, the CDR3 is TGCAGCGGTACTAGCGGAAGTAGCTCCTACAATGAGCAGTTCTTC.

The V call is TRBV27, the J call TRBJ2-1, with 7 positions matching TRBD1. The CDR3 spans 17 residues. CDR1 is MNHEY, CDR2 SMNVEV, per germline (reference sequence). Unmatched junction bases numbered 11, after V lost 4 bases and J lost 2 bases. DNA of the CDR3: TGTGCCAGCAGTTCCCCAATCAGAGGGGGCCCCTACAATGAGCAGTTCTTC. Translating it yields CASSSPIRGGPYNEQFF.

The rearrangement joins TRBV20-1 to TRBJ2-1; no firm D call. The CDR3 is made up of 10 amino acids. Per the germline V gene, CDR1 is DFQATT and CDR2 is SNEGSKA (reference sequence). V was pared by 7 bases and J by 10 bases, with 11 bases between. The CDR3 DNA follows: TGCAGTGTAGTTCGGGCCGAGCAGTTCTTC. Its protein product is CSVVRAEQFF.

The rearrangement joins TRBV6-6 to TRBJ1-1; D remains unclear. Germline V CDR1 and CDR2: MNHNY, SVGAGI (reference sequence). The CDR3 covers 12 residues. Trimming stripped 0 bases from V and 11 bases from J, with 10 bases between. The CDR3 reads CASSYSVDMAFF. Here the CDR3 DNA reads TGTGCCAGCAGTTACTCGGTAGACATGGCTTTCTTT.

This chain connects TRBV6-5 to TRBJ2-7; D tentatively fits TRBD1 or TRBD2 (5 bases each). Trimming took 4 bases from V and 3 from J, leaving 16 bases between them. The V gene's germline CDR1 is MNHEY and CDR2 SVGAGI. The CDR3 runs 15 residues. CDR3 amino acids: CASSFIGATFYEQYF. Written as DNA, the CDR3 is TGTGCCAGCAGTTTTATCGGGGCAACTTTCTACGAGCAGTACTTC.

This sequence joins TRBV29-1 and TRBJ1-1; D ambiguous. V lost 7 bases to trimming and J lost 1 base, with 4 bases between them. Germline V gives CDR1 SQVTM, CDR2 ANQGSEA. The CDR3 consists of 10 residues. The CDR3 DNA follows: TGCAGCGCCGAGAACACTGAAGCTTTCTTT. As protein: CSAENTEAFF.

The rearrangement uses TRBV4-3 and TRBJ1-2, with D possibly being TRBD1 (6 bases). The ends were cut back, 0 bases at V and 4 bases at J, with 12 bases in the middle. Germline V gene data show CDR1 as LGHNA and CDR2 as YSLEER. The length of the CDR3 is 15 residues. The CDR3 nucleotides are TGCGCCAGCAGCCAAGAGAGCGGACAGTTCTATGGCTACACCTTC. This codes for CASSQESGQFYGYTF.